This TCR beta chain comes out of a study of blood T cell repertoires in COVID-19. The CDR3 spans 18 residues. V was pared by 1 base and J by 5 bases, with 13 bases of the junction left unmatched. Germline V gives CDR1 MNHEY, CDR2 SMNVEV (reference sequence). Some clones are missing from TCRdb's copy, which holds only in-frame ones; the method was immunoSEQ multiplex PCR. Among hundreds of thousands of clones listed, about 90% were seen once. This clone was found once. The receptor was isolated from a man between 18 and 29 years old with COVID-19, enrolled during active disease. The material sequenced was peripheral blood. The rearrangement joins TRBV27 to TRBJ2-1; 8 nucleotides agree with TRBD2. CDR3 sequence reads: CASSLFPPLSGGNNEQFF. Written as DNA, the CDR3 is TGTGCCAGCAGTTTATTCCCCCCACTGAGCGGGGGCAACAATGAGCAGTTCTTC.